This T cell receptor (beta chain) was captured by sequencing in a study of regulatory and conventional T cells in RAG deficiency. For this clone: Its matching antigen is unknown.

Blood CD4+ CD25-low CD127-high conventional T cells supplied the genomic DNA template. The V end was cut by 7 bases, the J end by 4 bases, with 14 bases between. This CDR3 has 14 residues. The germline gives CDR1 MNHNY, CDR2 SVGAGI (reference sequence). TCRdb's table, derived via immunoSEQ multiplex PCR, lists solely in-frame clones and lacks some. This table has over 45,000 clones, 80% to 90% appearing once. Regarding the study as a whole: RAG-deficient patients showed markedly lower Shannon entropy and higher Simpson indices than control T-cell subsets. Omenn patients showed >80% Treg-Tconv overlap and shorter CDR3 lengths. Other subsets showed approximately 10-fold reductions, but Treg unique TCR beta sequences fell roughly 96-fold in these patients.

The sample also formed part of further work on regulatory T cells. Per that study: The PCR used 52 TRBV and 13 TRBJ primers.

V and J are TRBV6-6 and TRBJ1-5; D not resolved. The TCR comes from a human donor in good health. The sample consisted of CD4+ effector T cells sorted from blood. This CDR3 is CASTWVGANQPQHF. The CDR3 bases are TGTGCCAGCACCTGGGTAGGAGCAAATCAGCCCCAGCATTTT.